Below, 17 T cell receptor beta chains from the same sample are listed, as sequenced in a study of cytomegalovirus exposure and HLA in healthy donors. A multiplex PCR was run with 60 Vbeta primers and 13 Jbeta primers. Data came from immunoSEQ multiplex PCR; TCRdb stores just in-frame clones and leaves some out. Of about 180,000 clones in the sample, roughly 86% were seen once. The sequencing sample was made of PBMCs. The receptors were sampled from a girl aged 5-17 years in good health and CMV-seropositive.

The chain uses TRBV6-5 and TRBJ1-6, with 8 bases fitting TRBD1. CDR3 size: 15 residues. V gave up 6 bases and J gave up 2 bases; unmatched junction bases: 3. The germline gives CDR1 MNHEY, CDR2 SVGAGI. CDR3 region: CASSRQGTYNSPLHF. For the CDR3, the DNA is TGTGCCAGCAGCAGACAGGGGACCTATAATTCACCCCTCCACTTT.

V is TRBV19 and J is TRBJ1-1, with TRBD1 matching over 7 bases. With 5 bases clipped from V and 0 bases from J, the junction kept 6 bases outside the gene matches. The CDR3 runs 15 residues. The germline gives CDR1 LNHDA, CDR2 SQIVND (reference sequence). The CDR3: CASSPGQVMNTEAFF. The CDR3 DNA sequence: TGTGCCAGTAGTCCAGGACAGGTAATGAACACTGAAGCTTTCTTT.

V is TRBV4-1 and J is TRBJ2-7, with 8 positions matching TRBD2. The trim removed 1 base at V and 0 bases at J, leaving 5 bases unmatched. Germline assignment: CDR1 MGHRA and CDR2 YSYEKL. This CDR3 contains 16 residues. This CDR3 is CASSQVGLASSYEQYF. The CDR3, as DNA: TGCGCCAGCAGCCAAGTCGGACTAGCCAGCTCCTACGAGCAGTACTTC.

V and J are TRBV5-1 and TRBJ1-1; no definite D call. Germline V gene lookup returns CDR1 SGHRS and CDR2 YFSETQ. The V end lost 1 base, the J end lost 1 base, and 11 bases lay between the germline ends. The CDR3 runs 15 residues. The CDR3 sequence is CASSLFPVENTEAFF. CDR3 DNA: TGCGCCAGCAGCTTGTTCCCAGTCGAGAACACTGAAGCTTTCTTT.

On this clone: A read error may produce the germline difference seen at one junction end. This sequence joins TRBV11-2 and TRBJ1-6; maybe TRBD1 (6 bases). This CDR3 has 16 amino acids. The germline CDR1 and CDR2 sequences are SGHAT and FQNNGV. CDR3 protein: CASSLTGGSFNSPLHF. As DNA, the CDR3 is TGTGCCAGCAGCTTAACGGGGGGCTCCTTTAATTCACCCCTCCACTTT. The entire variable domain, with the rest obtained from reference TRBV11-2 and TRBJ1-6, is as follows: EAGVAQSPRYKIIEKRQSVAFWCNPISGHATLYWYQQILGQGPKLLIQFQNNGVVDDSQLPKDRFSAERLKGVDSTLKIQPAKLEDSAVYLCASSLTGGSFNSPLHFGNGTRLTVT.

This chain connects TRBV10-1 to TRBJ2-5; D possibly corresponds to TRBD1 (5 bases). The CDR3 is 13 residues long. Trimming stripped 3 bases from V and 4 bases from J, with 9 bases between. Looked up from germline, CDR1 is WNHNN and CDR2 is SYGVQD (reference sequence). CDR3 nucleotides: TGCGCCAGCAGTGATTTCCAGGGAGAGACCCAGTACTTC. Translated: CASSDFQGETQYF.

This clone was found a few times. This chain joins TRBV5-6 and TRBJ2-1, with TRBD1 identical over 10 bases. The V gene's germline CDR1 is SGHDT and CDR2 YYEEEE. The CDR3 is made up of 15 amino acids. The junction had 9 bases not matched to a gene; V was cut back by 4 bases and J by 8 bases. CDR3 loop: CASSRQGAIVYEQFF. CDR3 nucleotides: TGTGCCAGCAGCCGACAGGGGGCGATAGTCTATGAGCAGTTCTTC.

The genes are TRBV2 and TRBJ2-1; TRBD2 is a possible D gene (6 bases). Germline V CDR1 and CDR2: SNHLY, FYNNEI. Deletions cut 4 bases from V and 2 bases from J, with 15 bases between. This CDR3 region has 16 residues. In DNA, the CDR3 is TGTGCCAGCAGTGTGCTTTTGGCGGGGACCTACAATGAGCAGTTCTTC. It is translated as CASSVLLAGTYNEQFF.

The chain couples TRBV7-3 to TRBJ2-5; 7 nucleotides align to TRBD1. The last part of the DNA fits TRBJ2-7 better; the J call may be wrong. CDR1 and CDR2 from the germline V gene are SGHTA and FQGTGA. This CDR3 comprises 15 residues. This CDR3 reads CASSPTPDRINEQYF. The DNA of the CDR3 is TGTGCCAGCAGCCCAACCCCGGACAGGATCAACGAGCAGTACTTC.

The chain recombines TRBV7-3 with TRBJ1-4; D possibly corresponds to TRBD1 (5 bases). The CDR3 has 13 residues. The V end was cut by 4 bases, the J end by 11 bases, with 14 bases between. Looked up from germline, CDR1 is SGHTA and CDR2 is FQGTGA. CDR3 sequence: CASSSLAGDKLFF. The DNA for the CDR3 is TGTGCCAGCAGCTCGCTCGCGGGGGACAAACTGTTTTTT.

This chain uses TRBV9 with TRBJ1-2; the D gene is possibly TRBD1 (5 bases). The CDR3 loop spans 15 amino acids. In germline, CDR1 is SGDLS, CDR2 YYNGEE. The V gene lost 0 bases and the J gene lost 7 bases, with 16 bases spanning the gap. DNA of the CDR3: TGTGCCAGCAGCGTAGGGGGCCGGGCCTCTATTGGCTACACCTTC. It encodes CASSVGGRASIGYTF.

This clone was observed a single time. This chain connects TRBV11-3 to TRBJ1-1; D is possibly TRBD1 (6 bases). The germline CDR1 and CDR2 sequences are SGHNT and YENEEA. Trimming cost V 4 bases and J 5 bases, with 11 bases left between them. The CDR3 runs to 13 residues. The CDR3, as DNA: TGTGCCAGCAGCTCTTGGACAGAAACTGAAGCTTTCTTT. It specifies CASSSWTETEAFF.

The chain couples TRBV5-1 to TRBJ2-7, with D possibly being TRBD2 (7 bases). This CDR3 has 15 amino acids. V was trimmed by 2 bases and J by 1 base, leaving 13 bases between them. Germline CDR1 SGHRS, CDR2 YFSETQ. CDR3 residues: CASSFGRGASYEQYF. The DNA of the CDR3 is TGCGCCAGCAGCTTCGGTCGGGGGGCATCCTACGAGCAGTACTTC.

The chain has TRBV19 and TRBJ1-5; weak D call: TRBD1 (5 bases). The germline V and J ends were trimmed by 7 bases and 0 bases, with 13 bases remaining between them. This CDR3 contains 15 residues. Germline values: CDR1 LNHDA, CDR2 SQIVND (reference sequence). This CDR3 reads CASTTSGVSNQPQHF. The CDR3 nucleotides read TGTGCCAGTACTACATCGGGGGTTAGCAATCAGCCCCAGCATTTT.

The V and J genes are TRBV5-1 and TRBJ1-1; tentative D call: TRBD1 (5 bases). V was trimmed by 0 bases and J by 5 bases, leaving 11 bases between them. The CDR3 has 14 residues. Germline-derived CDR1 and CDR2 are SGHRS and YFSETQ. The CDR3 is CASSLAGGKTEAFF. CDR3 nucleotide sequence: TGCGCCAGCAGCTTGGCGGGGGGGAAGACTGAAGCTTTCTTT.

The V and J genes are TRBV14 and TRBJ1-4; D not certain. The CDR3 sequence is 16 residues long. V was clipped by 1 base and J by 0 bases, with 9 bases between them. Germline V lookup: CDR1 SGHDN, CDR2 FVKESK. The CDR3 here is CASSQVSGATNEKLFF. As DNA, the CDR3 is TGTGCCAGCAGCCAAGTGTCCGGAGCAACTAATGAAAAACTGTTTTTT.

This clone was counted only a few times. This CDR3 is CASSEGRATDTQYF. In DNA, the CDR3 is TGTGCCAGCAGTGAAGGCAGGGCGACAGATACGCAGTATTTT. This rearrangement joins TRBV6-1 to TRBJ2-3, with D possibly TRBD1 on 5 matching bases. There are 14 residues in the CDR3. V shed 1 base and J shed 3 bases, with 8 bases lying between them. Germline V gene sequence: CDR1 MNHNS, CDR2 SASEGT.